Below, 19 T cell receptor beta chains from the same sample are listed, as sequenced in a study of cytomegalovirus exposure and HLA in healthy donors. Produced via immunoSEQ multiplex PCR; TCRdb's table is partial and in-frame only. There are 200,000 to 250,000 clones in the sample; around four fifths occur only once, and about an eighth lies in the top ten. Sequencing was carried out using PBMCs. These receptors were collected from a woman in her thirties in good health and CMV-seropositive.

V gene TRBV28 combines with J gene TRBJ1-2; 8 bases match TRBD1. The CDR3 sequence is 14 residues long. Germline CDR1 reads MDHEN; CDR2 reads SYDVKM. V was pared by 5 bases and J by 5 bases, with 7 bases of the junction left unmatched. CDR3 loop: CASSPPGTGYGYTF. Here the CDR3 DNA reads TGTGCCAGCAGTCCCCCCGGGACAGGATATGGCTACACCTTC.

This rearrangement joins TRBV11-3 to TRBJ2-6; possible D gene TRBD2, 5 bases. CDR1 and CDR2 (germline): SGHNT, YENEEA. V lost 6 bases, J lost 1 base, and 10 bases lay in between. The CDR3 length is 15 residues. CDR3 amino acids: CASSRTASGANVLTF. Written as DNA, the CDR3 is TGTGCCAGCAGTAGGACTGCGTCTGGGGCCAACGTCCTGACTTTC.

The chain joins TRBV27 to TRBJ2-7; D possibly matches TRBD1 or TRBD2 (5 bases each). The CDR3 totals 13 residues. V was trimmed by 3 bases and J by 3 bases, leaving 9 bases between them. CDR1 is MNHEY, CDR2 SMNVEV, per germline (reference sequence). CDR3 in DNA: TGTGCCAGCAGTTTGGGGGTAGGCTACGAGCAGTACTTC. Its translation is CASSLGVGYEQYF.

The rearrangement links TRBV7-2 to TRBJ2-7, with D unresolved. The CDR3 length is 14 residues. Germline V gene sequence: CDR1 SGHTA, CDR2 FQGNSA. V was pared by 1 base and J by 0 bases, with 7 bases between. Here the CDR3 reads CASSLVRASYEQYF. As DNA, the CDR3 is TGTGCCAGCAGCTTAGTGAGAGCCTCCTACGAGCAGTACTTC.

CDR3 sequence (DNA): TGCGCCAGCAGCCAAGTAGGAACAAAGGGACAGTCCTACGAGCAGTACTTC. This translates into CASSQVGTKGQSYEQYF. The chain couples TRBV4-1 to TRBJ2-7; 7 bases agree with TRBD1. This CDR3 comprises 17 residues. Per the germline V gene, CDR1 is MGHRA and CDR2 is YSYEKL. V gave up 1 base and J gave up 1 base; unmatched junction bases: 10.

The genes are TRBV5-6 and TRBJ2-3; a possible D gene is TRBD2 (7 bases). The CDR3 loop spans 14 amino acids. Germline assignment: CDR1 SGHDT and CDR2 YYEEEE. V lost 4 bases, J lost 1 base, and 10 bases lay in between. CDR3 in DNA: TGTGCCAGCAGCCGCGGGGGCGGCACAGATACGCAGTATTTT. It specifies CASSRGGGTDTQYF.

This clone has a single count. CDR3 protein: CASRIGGGPYEQYF. CDR3 in DNA: TGTGCCAGCAGGATAGGGGGGGGACCCTACGAGCAGTACTTC. The genes are TRBV6-1 and TRBJ2-7; tentative D call: TRBD2 (7 bases). The CDR3 spans 14 residues. The V gene's germline CDR1 is MNHNS and CDR2 SASEGT. V was trimmed by 6 bases and J by 2 bases, leaving 14 bases between them.

Here the CDR3 reads CASSRALQGEETQYF. The DNA for the CDR3 is TGTGCCAGCAGCAGAGCCTTACAGGGGGAAGAGACCCAGTACTTC. The rearrangement uses TRBV9 and TRBJ2-5; 8 nucleotides align to TRBD1. Germline loops: CDR1 SGDLS, CDR2 YYNGEE. J gave up 3 bases and V 4 bases, and 8 bases lay outside the gene matches. This CDR3 is 15 amino acids long.

V usage is TRBV11-3 and J usage is TRBJ2-7, with 7 nucleotides matching TRBD2. V gave up 1 base and J gave up 2 bases; unmatched junction bases: 5. The CDR3 length is 15 residues. Looked up from germline, CDR1 is SGHNT and CDR2 is YENEEA. CDR3 residues: CASSLGTSVPYEQYF. CDR3 coding DNA: TGTGCCAGCAGCTTAGGTACTAGCGTTCCCTACGAGCAGTACTTC.

This clone was seen more than once but under ten times. The chain combines TRBV5-4 with TRBJ1-2, with 8 bases fitting TRBD1. The V and J ends lost 4 bases and 4 bases, in that order; junction bases with no gene match: 9. Germline lookup yields CDR1 SGHNT and CDR2 YYREEE (reference sequence). This CDR3 region has 15 residues. The DNA of the CDR3 is TGTGCCAGCAGCCCCCACCCGGGACAGGCCTATGGCTACACCTTC. Its protein is CASSPHPGQAYGYTF.

The rearrangement joins TRBV2 to TRBJ1-4; 10 bases map to TRBD1. This CDR3 spans 15 amino acids. Unmatched junction bases numbered 7, after V lost 7 bases and J lost 5 bases. In germline, CDR1 is SNHLY, CDR2 FYNNEI. CDR3 sequence (DNA): TGTGCCAGCATCAAGACAGGGGGCGCGAATGAAAAACTGTTTTTT. Translating gives CASIKTGGANEKLFF. Full variable domain (remainder filled in from reference TRBV2 and TRBJ1-4): EPEVTQTPSHQVTQMGQEVILRCVPISNHLYFYWYRQILGQKVEFLVSFYNNEISEKSEIFDDQFSVERPDGSNFTLKIRSTKLEDSAMYFCASIKTGGANEKLFFGSGTQLSVL.

V usage is TRBV6-5 and J usage is TRBJ2-7; TRBD2 matches at 8 bases. Looked up from germline, CDR1 is MNHEY and CDR2 is SVGAGI. The CDR3 totals 15 residues. Trimming at V came to 4 bases and at J to 4 bases, leaving 9 bases not matched to a gene. Here the CDR3 reads CASSFSGDYLYEQYF. For the CDR3, the DNA is TGTGCCAGCAGTTTTAGCGGGGATTACCTTTACGAGCAGTACTTC.

This clone was picked up one time. This chain joins TRBV4-3 and TRBJ2-7; D is uncertain. The germline CDR1 and CDR2 sequences are LGHNA and YSLEER. This CDR3 has 14 residues. V was clipped by 0 bases and J by 3 bases, with 9 bases between them. CDR3 protein: CASSQDSASYEQYF. In nucleotides, the CDR3 is TGCGCCAGCAGCCAAGATTCTGCTAGCTACGAGCAGTACTTC.

The CDR3 protein is CACPSSVYYGYTF. For the CDR3, the DNA is TGTGCCTGCCCTTCCAGTGTTTACTATGGCTACACCTTC. The chain joins TRBV30 to TRBJ1-2; D gene unclear. This CDR3 region has 13 residues. Trimming pared 6 bases from V and 3 bases from J, leaving 14 bases between. Germline V gene sequence: CDR1 GTSNPN, CDR2 SVGIG (reference sequence).

CDR3 loop: CASRVWAGSYEQYF. Written as DNA, the CDR3 is TGTGCCAGCAGGGTATGGGCAGGTTCCTACGAGCAGTACTTC. J is TRBJ2-7 and V is TRBV6-1; D is ambiguous. The CDR3 is 14 amino acids. Germline values: CDR1 MNHNS, CDR2 SASEGT. V dropped 6 bases and J dropped 1 base, with 13 bases sitting between them.

The rearrangement joins TRBV29-1 to TRBJ2-1; 8 positions match TRBD1. CDR1 SQVTM and CDR2 ANQGSEA come from the germline V gene. V dropped 6 bases and J dropped 9; count of bases not matched to a gene: 10. The length of the CDR3 is 13 residues. Here the CDR3 DNA reads TGCAGCGTAGGTCTGACAGGGGAAGTTGAGCAGTTCTTC. Protein: CSVGLTGEVEQFF.

J is TRBJ2-3 and V is TRBV28; 7 bases line up with TRBD2. With 5 bases clipped from V and 2 bases from J, the junction kept 13 bases outside the gene matches. Per germline, CDR1 MDHEN and CDR2 SYDVKM. The length of the CDR3 is 17 residues. Written as DNA, the CDR3 is TGTGCCAGCAGTCCCTTCCCCCTAGCGGAGGCCACAGATACGCAGTATTTT. Amino acids: CASSPFPLAEATDTQYF.

V and J are TRBV7-9 and TRBJ1-5, with D hard to call. The CDR3 contains 13 residues. V was pared by 5 bases and J by 5 bases, with 10 bases between. CDR1 is SEHNR, CDR2 FQNEAQ, per germline (reference sequence). The CDR3 region has the DNA TGTGCCAGCAGCGAGAGTTTGCATCAGCCCCAGCATTTT. It encodes CASSESLHQPQHF.

The chain employs TRBV6-5 and TRBJ1-2; TRBD1 aligns across 8 bases. CDR3 length: 12 residues. Looked up from germline, CDR1 is MNHEY and CDR2 is SVGAGI. The junction had 7 bases not matched to a gene; V was cut back by 4 bases and J by 12 bases. The CDR3 DNA follows: TGTGCCAGCAGTTCCCCGACAGGGGTAAACACCTTC. Its translation is CASSSPTGVNTF.